A selection of T cell receptor beta chains follows, all from one sample in a study of lymphopenia after photon versus proton radiotherapy. Libraries were prepared by immunoSEQ multiplex PCR; TCRdb keeps only in-frame clonotypes and omits some of them. The table has 55,000 to 70,000 clones, around 86% seen once; the top ten hold approximately 2.2%. Sequenced here: peripheral blood, sampled from a patient treated with photon-based radiotherapy. Receptors were obtained from a man aged 35 to 55 with gastric cancer. The conserved cysteine and the conserved F or W are not part of the CDR3 here. The order of the fields is J gene, clone size, CDR3 length, V gene, CDR3 protein. Not every row has a clone size; where given, it reads once, few, many or a size class.

>TRBJ2-1|-|14|TRBV11-2
ASSHTTSSRYNEQF
>TRBJ1-1|-|13|TRBV5-4
ASSLYRAGNTEAF
>TRBJ1-5|-|12|TRBV10-1
ASSGYRVEQPQH
>TRBJ1-5|-|10|TRBV11-2
ASSLRGQPQH
>TRBJ2-3|-|15|TRBV2
ASRGPDRIASTDTQY
>TRBJ1-1|-|12|TRBV10-3
AISERTESLEAF
>TRBJ1-6|few|11|TRBV5-6
ASSFPGASPLH
>TRBJ1-5|-|9|TRBV5-1
ASTGAVFQH
>TRBJ1-1|-|12|TRBV18
ASSPTGGNTEAF
>TRBJ2-7|-|12|TRBV6-5
ASSYGTNSYEQY
>TRBJ2-2|-|14|TRBV11-2
ASSPLAGGRVGELF
>TRBJ2-1|-|13|TRBV7-2
ASSLDGRAENEQF
>TRBJ1-1|-|11|TRBV6-5
ASSYLENTEAF
>TRBJ2-1|-|14|TRBV4-2
ASSPRDRGAYNEQF
>TRBJ2-7|-|12|TRBV6-1
ASSDAAGTDEQY
>TRBJ2-7|-|11|TRBV7-6
ASSRGETYEQY
>TRBJ2-7|-|13|TRBV4-2
ASSQQTESSYEQY
>TRBJ1-2|-|12|TRBV2
ASTPYQADYGYT
>TRBJ1-1|-|16|TRBV7-3
ASSSIRRGGQGATEAF
>TRBJ1-2|-|11|TRBV30
AWSPQGVYGYT
>TRBJ1-1|-|9|TRBV2
ASSEKTEAF
>TRBJ1-2|-|11|TRBV30
AWSATGVYGYT
>TRBJ2-1|once|12|TRBV4-3
ASSQDRGTYEQF
>TRBJ1-4|-|14|TRBV11-2
ASSPSLGRNNEKLF
>TRBJ1-3|once|13|TRBV9
ASSPLLAAGNTIY
>TRBJ2-7|-|13|TRBV5-1
ASRPPGSPSYEQY
>TRBJ2-1|-|13|TRBV11-2
ASRIGTVSYNEQF
>TRBJ2-3|-|14|TRBV7-2
ASSLEGTSGRRTQY
>TRBJ1-2|-|14|TRBV6-5
ASSSGSFSPNYGYT
>TRBJ1-4|large|14|TRBV7-9
ASSLAGQGTNEKLF
>TRBJ2-7|-|15|TRBV5-4
ASRESGGAFSAYEQY
>TRBJ2-7|-|12|TRBV30
AWRPLGQFYEQY
>TRBJ1-1|-|11|TRBV10-3
AISETANTEAF
>TRBJ1-1|-|12|TRBV2
ASSESGRRTEAF
>TRBJ1-6|-|10|TRBV5-1
ASSSNTGMIH
>TRBJ2-3|-|14|TRBV18
ASSPPEDRGRDTQY
>TRBJ2-3|-|14|TRBV5-1
ASSLVSGGTADTQY
>TRBJ2-2|-|12|TRBV7-6
ASSRTSGSGELF
>TRBJ1-1|few|12|TRBV7-6
ASSLGQSDTEAF
>TRBJ1-3|-|13|TRBV5-1
ASSLQGISGNTIY
>TRBJ1-1|-|12|TRBV19
ASSLEAANTEAF
>TRBJ1-1|-|12|TRBV25-1
ASSPDRGTIEAF
>TRBJ1-1|-|11|TRBV7-9
ASSPGPNTEAF
>TRBJ2-5|-|14|TRBV7-3
ASSTRGTGTGETQY
>TRBJ2-4|-|15|TRBV4-1
ASSQDGLAGAQNIQY
>TRBJ1-5|-|15|TRBV7-2
ASSKRPADRSNQPQH
>TRBJ2-1|-|11|TRBV28
ASSLDNQSGQF
>TRBJ1-2|-|10|TRBV29-1
SVELGGNGYT
>TRBJ2-2|-|14|TRBV9
ASSVGRGLPTGELF
>TRBJ1-1|-|14|TRBV5-1
ASSPAGQGVRTEAF
>TRBJ2-7|-|11|TRBV10-3
AISEHFNYEQY
>TRBJ2-6|once|13|TRBV9
ASRAQGSGANVLT
>TRBJ1-6|-|18|TRBV4-1
ASSQDRRQGGRSYNSPLH
>TRBJ2-3|-|11|TRBV11-1
ASSLGADTGED
>TRBJ1-3|-|18|TRBV7-8
ASSLVEAGELGASGNTIY
>TRBJ2-6|once|10|TRBV11-1
ASSLEANVLT
>TRBJ1-1|-|13|TRBV10-3
AISESTSGNTEAF
>TRBJ1-4|-|11|TRBV9
ASSATNNEKLF
>TRBJ1-1|-|11|TRBV10-3
AITQGMNTEAF